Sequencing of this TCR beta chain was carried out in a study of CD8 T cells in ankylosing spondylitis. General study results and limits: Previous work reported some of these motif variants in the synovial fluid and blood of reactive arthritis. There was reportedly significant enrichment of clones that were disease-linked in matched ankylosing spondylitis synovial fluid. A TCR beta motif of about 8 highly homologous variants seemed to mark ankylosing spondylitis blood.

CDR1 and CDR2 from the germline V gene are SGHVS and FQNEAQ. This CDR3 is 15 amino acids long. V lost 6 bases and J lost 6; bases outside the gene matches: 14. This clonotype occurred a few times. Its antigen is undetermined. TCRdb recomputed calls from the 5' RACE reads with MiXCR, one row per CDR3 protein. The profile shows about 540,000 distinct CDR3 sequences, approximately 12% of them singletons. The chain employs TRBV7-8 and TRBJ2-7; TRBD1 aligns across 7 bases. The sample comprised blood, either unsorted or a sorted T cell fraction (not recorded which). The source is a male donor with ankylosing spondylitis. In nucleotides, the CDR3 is TGTGCCAGCAGGACAAAACCGGGACAGCCTGGCGAGCAGTACTTC. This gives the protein CASRTKPGQPGEQYF.